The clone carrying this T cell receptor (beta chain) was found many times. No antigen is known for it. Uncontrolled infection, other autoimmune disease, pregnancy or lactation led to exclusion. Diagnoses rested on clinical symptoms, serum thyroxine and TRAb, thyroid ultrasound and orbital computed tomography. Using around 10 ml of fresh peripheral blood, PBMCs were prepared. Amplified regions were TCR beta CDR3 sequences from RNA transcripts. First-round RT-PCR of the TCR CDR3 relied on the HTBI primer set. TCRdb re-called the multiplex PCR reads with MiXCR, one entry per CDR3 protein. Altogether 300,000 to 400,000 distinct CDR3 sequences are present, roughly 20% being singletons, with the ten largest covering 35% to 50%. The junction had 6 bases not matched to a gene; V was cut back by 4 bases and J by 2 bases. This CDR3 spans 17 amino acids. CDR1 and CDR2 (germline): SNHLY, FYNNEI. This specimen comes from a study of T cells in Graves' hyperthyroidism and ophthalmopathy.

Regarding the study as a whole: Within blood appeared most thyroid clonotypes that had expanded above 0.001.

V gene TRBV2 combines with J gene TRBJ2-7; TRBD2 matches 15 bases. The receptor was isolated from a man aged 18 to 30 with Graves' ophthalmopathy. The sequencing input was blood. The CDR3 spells CASSGWTSGGAAYEQYF. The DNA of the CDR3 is TGTGCCAGCAGTGGGTGGACTAGCGGGGGGGCCGCCTACGAGCAGTACTTC.